Listed below are T cell receptor beta chains from one sample, sequenced in a study of blood T cell repertoires in COVID-19. The data were produced by immunoSEQ multiplex PCR, yet TCRdb's version contains in-frame clones alone and is incomplete. The sample lists around 430,000 clones; 88% were seen once. Source material: peripheral blood. The receptor set was obtained from a woman between 45 and 60 years old with COVID-19, enrolled during active disease. The CDR3 runs from the conserved cysteine through the conserved F or W. D genes are given only for firm matches. Not every row has a clone size; where given, it reads once, few, many or a size class.

TRBD2 TRBJ2-5 NA TRBV19 TGTGCCAGTAGTACACGACTAGCGGGGGGGCGAGAGACCCAGTACTTC CASSTRLAGGRETQYF
NA TRBJ1-4 NA TRBV9 TGTGCCAGCAGCGTAGAGCCCAGGGTGAATGAAAAACTGTTTTTT CASSVEPRVNEKLFF
TRBD2 TRBJ2-2 NA TRBV19 TGTGCCAGTAGCACGACTAGCGGGGTCGCCACCGGGGAGCTGTTTTTT CASSTTSGVATGELFF
TRBD1 TRBJ1-3 NA TRBV4-2 TGTGCCAGCAGCAGGACAGGGGTATCTGGAAACACCATATATTTT CASSRTGVSGNTIYF
NA TRBJ1-2 NA TRBV2 TGTGCCAGCAGTAGGGGGATGTCGGGATATGGCTACACCTTC CASSRGMSGYGYTF
TRBD1 TRBJ1-2 NA TRBV11-2 TGTGCCAGCAGCTTGGGCGTCGGACAGGTCGGCCGGGGCTACACCTTC CASSLGVGQVGRGYTF
NA TRBJ1-5 NA TRBV6-5 TGTGCCACCTCACAGGCAGGACCGAATCAGCCCCAGCATTTT CATSQAGPNQPQHF
TRBD1 TRBJ1-1 NA TRBV4-1 TGCGCCAGCAGACACACTGGACAGGGAAGGTTGGGGACTGAAGCTTTCTTT CASRHTGQGRLGTEAFF
NA TRBJ2-7 NA TRBV10-2 TGCGCCAGCAGGATGGGGGGGCGGGCCTACGAGCAGTACTTC CASRMGGRAYEQYF
TRBD1 TRBJ1-2 NA TRBV14 TGTGCCAGCAGCCAACAAATCGGACAGGGCTATGGCTACACCTTC CASSQQIGQGYGYTF
TRBD1 TRBJ1-3 NA TRBV19 TGTGCCAGTAGTCACTCCCCGGGACAGAGAAGAAACACCATATATTTT CASSHSPGQRRNTIYF
NA TRBJ2-7 NA TRBV29-1 TGCAGCGTTGAAGATAACGGGAACGAGCAGTACTTC CSVEDNGNEQYF
NA TRBJ1-1 NA TRBV28 TGTGCCAGCAGTTTTAATCAGGGCACTGAAGCTTTCTTT CASSFNQGTEAFF
TRBD1 TRBJ1-1 NA TRBV7-6 TGTGCCAGCAGCTTAGAGACAGGGGGAGGGTTATCTCCCCGCCCAAACACTGAAGCTTTCTTT CASSLETGGGLSPRPNTEAFF
TRBD1 TRBJ2-7 once TRBV28 TGTGCCAGCAGCCGCCCGGGGACAGGGTCCCGCGAGCAGTACTTC CASSRPGTGSREQYF
NA TRBJ1-2 NA TRBV7-2 TGTGCCAGCAGCGGGAGGCTGGGCTATGGCTACACCTTC CASSGRLGYGYTF
TRBD1 TRBJ2-5 many TRBV10-1 TGCGCCAGCAGTCGGGACAGAACACAGACCCAGTACTTC CASSRDRTQTQYF
NA TRBJ1-2 NA TRBV5-6 TGTGCCAGCAGCACGTTTGGGGCCGGGTCTAACTATGGCTACACCTTC CASSTFGAGSNYGYTF
NA TRBJ1-1 NA TRBV19 TGTGCCAGTAGTATGTCCAGGGCGGACACTGAAGCTTTCTTT CASSMSRADTEAFF
NA TRBJ1-4 NA TRBV5-1 TGCGCCAGCAGCTTGGAGCAGGGGTATGAAAAACTGTTTTTT CASSLEQGYEKLFF
NA TRBJ2-1 NA TRBV5-6 TGTGCCAGCAGCTTGACTTCGAATGAGCAGTTCTTC CASSLTSNEQFF
NA TRBJ2-2 NA TRBV27 TGTGCCAGCAGTTTGGGGCAGGGGTTGGACACCGGGGAGCTGTTTTTT CASSLGQGLDTGELFF
TRBD1 TRBJ1-1 NA TRBV2 TGTGCCAGCAGTCCTAGACAGGGAGAGACTGAAGCTTTCTTT CASSPRQGETEAFF
NA TRBJ1-2 once TRBV2 TGTGCCAGCAGTGAGGGCTACCGAAACTATGGCTACACCTTC CASSEGYRNYGYTF
NA TRBJ2-3 once TRBV28 TGTGCCAGCAGGACTAATGCGGTTTGGGGCACAGATACGCAGTATTTT CASRTNAVWGTDTQYF
NA TRBJ1-1 once TRBV27 TGTGCCAGCAGTTTGCAGGGCCTGAACACTGAAGCTTTCTTT CASSLQGLNTEAFF
NA TRBJ1-1 NA TRBV9 TGTGCCAGCAGCGTACTATCACAGGGAAGCACTGAAGCTTTCTTT CASSVLSQGSTEAFF
NA TRBJ1-5 NA TRBV28 TGTGCCAGCAGTTCATGGAGGCCTGGTAATCAGCCCCAGCATTTT CASSSWRPGNQPQHF
NA TRBJ2-1 NA TRBV5-6 TGTGCCAGCAGGCGTGAGGATGAGCAGTTCTTC CASRREDEQFF
NA TRBJ2-1 NA TRBV27 TGTGCCAGCAGTTTATCGGCAAATGAGCAGTTCTTC CASSLSANEQFF
TRBD1 TRBJ2-3 NA TRBV5-6 TGTGCCAGCAGCTGGCCTAGGGGGCAGGGGCAGTATTTT CASSWPRGQGQYF
NA TRBJ1-1 NA TRBV30 TGTGCCTGGAGGAGGAACAGGGAAACTGAAGCTTTCTTT CAWRRNRETEAFF
NA TRBJ2-4 NA TRBV3-1/TRBV3-2 TGTGCCAGCAGTCTCATCGGCAAAAACATTCAGTACTTC CASSLIGKNIQYF
NA TRBJ2-7 NA TRBV6-1 TGTGCCAGCAGTGAATTTGACAGGAAGCACGAGCAGTACTTC CASSEFDRKHEQYF
NA TRBJ1-2 few TRBV12-3/TRBV12-4 TGTGCCAGCAGTACAGGGCTGGTCGGTGGCTACACCTTC CASSTGLVGGYTF
NA TRBJ2-7 NA TRBV11-2 TGTGCCAGCAGCTTAACGAGGGTATTTTCTTCCGAGCAGTACTTC CASSLTRVFSSEQYF
NA TRBJ2-2 once TRBV15 TGTGCCACCAGCTGGGAGTCCCCGCCGGGGGAGCTGTTTTTT CATSWESPPGELFF
NA TRBJ2-1 NA TRBV6-5 TGTGCCAGCACCGGGTCTAGGATCAATGAGCAGTTCTTC CASTGSRINEQFF
TRBD1 TRBJ2-7 NA TRBV11-2 TGTGCCAGCAGCTTAAGAGGGACAGGGGCCGCCGAGAGTACTGAGGCGCAGTACTTC CASSLRGTGAAESTEAQYF
NA TRBJ2-3 NA TRBV2 TGTGCCAGCAGTGAAGCGAGTCCCGAAGATACGCAGTATTTT CASSEASPEDTQYF
TRBD1 TRBJ2-7 NA TRBV30 TGTGCCTGGAGTGTCCCGACAGGGGGCCCCTACGAGCAGTACTTC CAWSVPTGGPYEQYF
NA TRBJ2-4 once TRBV19 TGTGCCAGTAGTCTTATTAGGGGGTCCCTAGCCAAAAACATTCAGTACTTC CASSLIRGSLAKNIQYF
NA TRBJ1-5 many TRBV30 TGTGCCTGGAGTGTCGGGGGAAATAGCAATCAGCCCCAGCATTTT CAWSVGGNSNQPQHF
NA TRBJ2-1 NA TRBV6-6 TGTGCCAGCAGTCCCGACTTGGTCCCGGGGTTACACAATGAGCAGTTCTTC CASSPDLVPGLHNEQFF
NA TRBJ2-3 once TRBV7-6 TGTGCCAGCAGCCCCCGGACAGATCCCACAGATACGCAGTATTTT CASSPRTDPTDTQYF